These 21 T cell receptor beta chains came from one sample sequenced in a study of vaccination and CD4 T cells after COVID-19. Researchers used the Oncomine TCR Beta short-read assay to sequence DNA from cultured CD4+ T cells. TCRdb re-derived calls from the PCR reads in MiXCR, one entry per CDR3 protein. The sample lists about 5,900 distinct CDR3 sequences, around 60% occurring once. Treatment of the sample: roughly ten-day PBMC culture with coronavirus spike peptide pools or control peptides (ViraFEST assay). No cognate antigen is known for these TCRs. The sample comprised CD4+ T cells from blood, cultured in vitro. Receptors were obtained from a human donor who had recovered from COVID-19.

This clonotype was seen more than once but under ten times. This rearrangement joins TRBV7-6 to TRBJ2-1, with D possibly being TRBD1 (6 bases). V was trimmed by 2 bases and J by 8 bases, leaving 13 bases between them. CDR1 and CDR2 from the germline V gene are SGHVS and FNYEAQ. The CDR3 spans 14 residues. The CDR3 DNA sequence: TGTGCCAGCAGCTTACAGGGGATTCGGTATGAGCAGTTCTTC. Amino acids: CASSLQGIRYEQFF.

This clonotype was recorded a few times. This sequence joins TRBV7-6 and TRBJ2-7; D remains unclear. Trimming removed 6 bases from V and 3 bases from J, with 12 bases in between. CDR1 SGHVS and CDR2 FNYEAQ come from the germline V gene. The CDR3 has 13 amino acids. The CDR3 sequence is CASRSSKGYEQYF. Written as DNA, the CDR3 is TGTGCCAGCAGGTCAAGTAAGGGCTACGAGCAGTACTTC. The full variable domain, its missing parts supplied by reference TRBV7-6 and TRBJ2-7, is GAGVSQSPRYKVTKRGQDVALRCDPISGHVSLYWYRQALGQGPEFLTYFNYEAQQDKSGLPNDRFSAERPEGSISTLTIQRTEQRDSAMYRCASRSSKGYEQYFGPGTRLTVT.

In nucleotides, the CDR3 is TGCAGTGCTCCACTCCCGACTAGCGGAATCTACGAGCAGTACTTC. Translating gives CSAPLPTSGIYEQYF. This chain uses TRBV20-1 with TRBJ2-7, with 9 bases that match TRBD2. V was pared by 5 bases and J by 3 bases, with 11 bases of the junction left unmatched. The CDR3 is 15 amino acids. The germline V gene has CDR1 DFQATT and CDR2 SNEGSKA (reference sequence).

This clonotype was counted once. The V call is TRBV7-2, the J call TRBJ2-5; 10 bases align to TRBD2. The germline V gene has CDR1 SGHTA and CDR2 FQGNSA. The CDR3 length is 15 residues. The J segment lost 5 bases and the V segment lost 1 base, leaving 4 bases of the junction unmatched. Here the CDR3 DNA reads TGTGCCAGCAGCTTAGGCAGCGGGAGGGCGGAGACCCAGTACTTC. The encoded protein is CASSLGSGRAETQYF.

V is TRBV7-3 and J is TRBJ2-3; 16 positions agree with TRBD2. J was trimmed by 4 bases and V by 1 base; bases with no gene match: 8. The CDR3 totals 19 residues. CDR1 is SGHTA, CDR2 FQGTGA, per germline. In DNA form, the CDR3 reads TGTGCCAGCAGCTTAAGGGGACTAGCGGGAGGGCCGGGGGCAGATACGCAGTATTTT. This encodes CASSLRGLAGGPGADTQYF.

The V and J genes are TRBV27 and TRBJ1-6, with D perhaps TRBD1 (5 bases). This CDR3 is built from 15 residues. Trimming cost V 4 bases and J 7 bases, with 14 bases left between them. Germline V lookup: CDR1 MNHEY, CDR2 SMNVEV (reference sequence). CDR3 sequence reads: CASSSSGFPNSPLHF. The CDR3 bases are TGTGCCAGCAGTTCCTCAGGGTTCCCGAATTCACCCCTCCACTTT.

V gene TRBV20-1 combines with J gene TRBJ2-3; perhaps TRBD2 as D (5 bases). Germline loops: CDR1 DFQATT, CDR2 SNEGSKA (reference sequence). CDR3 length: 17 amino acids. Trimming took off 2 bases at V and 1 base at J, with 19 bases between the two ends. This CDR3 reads CSARPFVPRGRTDTQYF. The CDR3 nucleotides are TGCAGTGCTAGACCATTCGTTCCCCGGGGTCGCACAGATACGCAGTATTTT.

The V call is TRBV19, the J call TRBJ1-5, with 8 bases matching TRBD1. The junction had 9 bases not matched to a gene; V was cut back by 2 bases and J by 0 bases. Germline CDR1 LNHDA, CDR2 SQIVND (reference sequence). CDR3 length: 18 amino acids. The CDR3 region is CASSILRTGRGSNQPQHF. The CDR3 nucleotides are TGTGCCAGTAGTATACTCCGGACAGGGCGGGGTAGCAATCAGCCCCAGCATTTT.

DNA for the CDR3: TGTGCCAGCAGTTTATCGGGTAGTAATTCACCCCTCCACTTT. Its translation: CASSLSGSNSPLHF. V gene TRBV27 combines with J gene TRBJ1-6; D unresolved. CDR3 size: 14 residues. Germline-derived CDR1 and CDR2 are MNHEY and SMNVEV (reference sequence). V was pared by 0 bases and J by 6 bases, with 6 bases between.

The CDR3 nucleotides are TGTGCCAGCATGGAATCCCAGCCCCAGCATTTT. Its protein is CASMESQPQHF. This chain joins TRBV6-4 and TRBJ1-5; D ambiguous. The CDR3 consists of 11 residues. The germline CDR1 and CDR2 sequences are MRHNA and SNTAGT. The V end lost 7 bases, the J end lost 7 bases, and 8 bases lay between the germline ends.

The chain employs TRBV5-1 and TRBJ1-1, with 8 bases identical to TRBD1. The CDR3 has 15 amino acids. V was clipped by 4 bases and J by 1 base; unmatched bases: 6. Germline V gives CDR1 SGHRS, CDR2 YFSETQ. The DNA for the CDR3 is TGCGCCAGCAGCGGCTCCGGGACAGGGAACACTGAAGCTTTCTTT. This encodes CASSGSGTGNTEAFF.

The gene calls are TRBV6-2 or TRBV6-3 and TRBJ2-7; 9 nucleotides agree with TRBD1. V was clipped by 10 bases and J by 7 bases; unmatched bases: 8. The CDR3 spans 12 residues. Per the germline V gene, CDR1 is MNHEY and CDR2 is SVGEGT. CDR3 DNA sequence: TGTGCCACCACAGGGGGCGGGATGGAGCAGTACTTC. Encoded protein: CATTGGGMEQYF.

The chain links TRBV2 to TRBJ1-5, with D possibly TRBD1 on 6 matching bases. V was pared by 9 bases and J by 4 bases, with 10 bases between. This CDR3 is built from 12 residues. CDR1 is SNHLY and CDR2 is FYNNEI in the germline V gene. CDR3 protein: CASQGRNQPQHF. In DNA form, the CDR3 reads TGTGCCAGTCAGGGGCGTAATCAGCCCCAGCATTTT. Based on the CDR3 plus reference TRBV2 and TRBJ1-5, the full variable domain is EPEVTQTPSHQVTQMGQEVILRCVPISNHLYFYWYRQILGQKVEFLVSFYNNEISEKSEIFDDQFSVERPDGSNFTLKIRSTKLEDSAMYFCASQGRNQPQHFGDGTRLSIL.

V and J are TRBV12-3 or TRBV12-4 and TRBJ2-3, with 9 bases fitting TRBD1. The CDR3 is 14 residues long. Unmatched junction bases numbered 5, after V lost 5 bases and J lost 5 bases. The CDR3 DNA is TGTGCCAGCAGTCCCTACAGGGGGCAAGATACGCAGTATTTT. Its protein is CASSPYRGQDTQYF.

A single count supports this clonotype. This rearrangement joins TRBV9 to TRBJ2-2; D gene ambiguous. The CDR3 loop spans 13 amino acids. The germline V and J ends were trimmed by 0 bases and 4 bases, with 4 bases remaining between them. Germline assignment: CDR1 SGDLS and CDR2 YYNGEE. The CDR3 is CASSVEGTGELFF. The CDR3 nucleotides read TGTGCCAGCAGCGTAGAGGGCACCGGGGAGCTGTTTTTT.

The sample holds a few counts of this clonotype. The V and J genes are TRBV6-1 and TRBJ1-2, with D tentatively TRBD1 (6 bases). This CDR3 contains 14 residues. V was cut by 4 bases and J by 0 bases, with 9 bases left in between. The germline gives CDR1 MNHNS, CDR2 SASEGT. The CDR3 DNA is TGTGCCAGCAGTGCACAGGGCACTAACTATGGCTACACCTTC. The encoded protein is CASSAQGTNYGYTF.

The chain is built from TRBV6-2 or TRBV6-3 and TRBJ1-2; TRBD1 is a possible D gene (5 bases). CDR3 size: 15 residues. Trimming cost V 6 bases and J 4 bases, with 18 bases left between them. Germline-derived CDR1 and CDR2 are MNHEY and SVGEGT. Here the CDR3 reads CASRSSGRLSYGYTF. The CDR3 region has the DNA TGTGCCAGCAGGAGCTCAGGGCGCTTGAGCTATGGCTACACCTTC.

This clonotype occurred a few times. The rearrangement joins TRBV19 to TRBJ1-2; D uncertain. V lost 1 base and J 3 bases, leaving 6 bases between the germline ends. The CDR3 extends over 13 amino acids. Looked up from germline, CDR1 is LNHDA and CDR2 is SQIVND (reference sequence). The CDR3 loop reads CASSIGEDYGYTF. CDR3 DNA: TGTGCCAGTAGTATAGGGGAGGACTATGGCTACACCTTC. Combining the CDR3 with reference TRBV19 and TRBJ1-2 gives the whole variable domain DGGITQSPKYLFRKEGQNVTLSCEQNLNHDAMYWYRQDPGQGLRLIYYSQIVNDFQKGDIAEGYSVSREKKESFPLTVTSAQKNPTAFYLCASSIGEDYGYTFGSGTRLTVV.

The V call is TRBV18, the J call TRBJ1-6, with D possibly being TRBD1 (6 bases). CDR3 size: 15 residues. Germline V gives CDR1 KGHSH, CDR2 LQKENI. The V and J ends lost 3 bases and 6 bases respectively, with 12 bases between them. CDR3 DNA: TGTGCCAGCTCACCCAACCAGGACAGTAATTCACCCCTCCACTTT. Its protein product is CASSPNQDSNSPLHF.

The DNA for the CDR3 is TGCGCCAGCAGCCCAAGGACTAGCGGGATTTCAGATACGCAGTATTTT. It encodes CASSPRTSGISDTQYF. This chain connects TRBV5-1 to TRBJ2-3; 12 bases are a match to TRBD2. The CDR3 loop spans 16 amino acids. Trimming removed 4 bases from V and 4 bases from J; junction bases left unmatched: 7. Germline values: CDR1 SGHRS, CDR2 YFSETQ.

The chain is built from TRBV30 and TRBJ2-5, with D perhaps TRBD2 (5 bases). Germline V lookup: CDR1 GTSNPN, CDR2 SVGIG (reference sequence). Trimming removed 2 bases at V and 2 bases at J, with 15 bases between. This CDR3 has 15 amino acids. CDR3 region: CAWSWGSSGQETQYF. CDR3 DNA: TGTGCCTGGAGTTGGGGTAGCAGCGGACAAGAGACCCAGTACTTC. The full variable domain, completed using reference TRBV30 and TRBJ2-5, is SQTIHQWPATLVQPVGSPLSLECTVEGTSNPNLYWYRQAAGRGLQLLFYSVGIGQISSEVPQNLSASRPQDRQFILSSKKLLLSDSGFYLCAWSWGSSGQETQYFGPGTRLLVL.